Listed below are T cell receptor beta chains from one sample, sequenced in a study of blood T cell repertoires in COVID-19. Sequencing used immunoSEQ multiplex PCR; TCRdb keeps in-frame clones, though not all of them. This repertoire shows 200,000 to 300,000 clones, around 88% found once; its top ten account for nearly 2%. The source material was peripheral blood. These receptors all stem from a man under 40 with active or convalescent COVID-19. The CDR3 runs from the conserved cysteine through the conserved F or W. Fields, in order: D gene, J gene, V gene, clone size, CDR3 protein, CDR3 DNA. A D gene is named only where the DNA matches it firmly. Size is stated for part of the rows, as once, few or many counts, or as a class when the clone is expanded.

d_gene: TRBD1
j_gene: TRBJ2-3
v_gene: TRBV6-5
abundance: few
CDR3aa: CASTLNNRGADTQYF
CDR3nt: TGTGCCAGCACTCTTAATAACAGGGGAGCAGATACGCAGTATTTT

d_gene: NA
j_gene: TRBJ2-1
v_gene: TRBV9
abundance: NA
CDR3aa: CASSSKDRAYEQFF
CDR3nt: TGTGCCAGCAGCTCCAAGGATCGAGCGTATGAGCAGTTCTTC

d_gene: NA
j_gene: TRBJ2-5
v_gene: TRBV25-1
abundance: NA
CDR3aa: CASSGETQYF
CDR3nt: TGTGCCAGCAGCGGTGAGACCCAGTACTTC

d_gene: NA
j_gene: TRBJ1-2
v_gene: TRBV4-2
abundance: NA
CDR3aa: CASSHGGRDPTNYGYTF
CDR3nt: TGTGCCAGCAGCCATGGGGGCCGGGACCCCACTAACTATGGCTACACCTTC

d_gene: TRBD1
j_gene: TRBJ1-5
v_gene: TRBV27
abundance: NA
CDR3aa: CASTQGINQPQHF
CDR3nt: TGTGCCAGCACACAGGGGATCAATCAGCCCCAGCATTTT

d_gene: NA
j_gene: TRBJ2-3
v_gene: TRBV11-3
abundance: NA
CDR3aa: CASSLESTDTQYF
CDR3nt: TGTGCCAGCAGCTTAGAGAGTACAGATACGCAGTATTTT

d_gene: NA
j_gene: TRBJ2-3
v_gene: TRBV12-3/TRBV12-4
abundance: NA
CDR3aa: CASRGLDTQYF
CDR3nt: TGTGCCAGCAGGGGACTGGATACGCAGTATTTT

d_gene: TRBD2
j_gene: TRBJ2-3
v_gene: TRBV5-1
abundance: NA
CDR3aa: CASSSGGDTQYF
CDR3nt: TGCGCCAGCAGCTCCGGGGGGGATACGCAGTATTTT

d_gene: NA
j_gene: TRBJ1-3
v_gene: TRBV25-1
abundance: NA
CDR3aa: CASSTHRNTIYF
CDR3nt: TGTGCCAGCAGTACACATCGAAACACCATATATTTT

d_gene: NA
j_gene: TRBJ2-7
v_gene: TRBV6-5
abundance: NA
CDR3aa: CASRLVGTTYEQYF
CDR3nt: TGTGCCAGCAGACTCGTTGGGACAACCTACGAGCAGTACTTC

d_gene: NA
j_gene: TRBJ1-6
v_gene: TRBV6-2/TRBV6-3
abundance: NA
CDR3aa: CASSSGSSYNSPLHF
CDR3nt: TGTGCCAGCAGTTCGGGGAGCTCCTATAATTCACCCCTCCACTTT

d_gene: NA
j_gene: TRBJ1-3
v_gene: TRBV7-2
abundance: few
CDR3aa: CASSLGASSGNTIYF
CDR3nt: TGTGCCAGCAGCTTAGGGGCAAGCTCTGGAAACACCATATATTTT

d_gene: NA
j_gene: TRBJ2-5
v_gene: TRBV11-2
abundance: NA
CDR3aa: CASSLFDNEETQYF
CDR3nt: TGTGCCAGCAGCTTATTCGACAACGAAGAGACCCAGTACTTC

d_gene: NA
j_gene: TRBJ2-2
v_gene: TRBV30
abundance: NA
CDR3aa: CAWTDTGTGELFF
CDR3nt: TGTGCCTGGACAGATACAGGGACCGGGGAGCTGTTTTTT

d_gene: TRBD1
j_gene: TRBJ2-1
v_gene: TRBV7-3
abundance: NA
CDR3aa: CASAPGQGDLEQFF
CDR3nt: TGTGCCAGCGCCCCAGGACAGGGGGACCTTGAGCAGTTCTTC

d_gene: TRBD1
j_gene: TRBJ1-5
v_gene: TRBV29-1
abundance: NA
CDR3aa: CSVDQGVGQPQHF
CDR3nt: TGCAGCGTTGATCAGGGGGTGGGTCAGCCCCAGCATTTT

d_gene: NA
j_gene: TRBJ1-5
v_gene: TRBV2
abundance: NA
CDR3aa: CASSLRHINSNQPQHF
CDR3nt: TGTGCCAGCAGTCTCAGACACATTAATAGCAATCAGCCCCAGCATTTT

d_gene: NA
j_gene: TRBJ1-2
v_gene: TRBV5-1
abundance: NA
CDR3aa: CASSLSERGYGYTF
CDR3nt: TGCGCCAGCAGCTTGTCAGAAAGGGGGTATGGCTACACCTTC

d_gene: TRBD1
j_gene: TRBJ1-1
v_gene: TRBV30
abundance: NA
CDR3aa: CAWNYRGPFEAFF
CDR3nt: TGTGCCTGGAACTACAGGGGCCCTTTTGAAGCTTTCTTT

d_gene: NA
j_gene: TRBJ2-7
v_gene: TRBV5-1
abundance: few
CDR3aa: CASSNPGGTPYEQYF
CDR3nt: TGCGCCAGCAGCAACCCCGGGGGGACACCCTACGAGCAGTACTTC

d_gene: NA
j_gene: TRBJ2-7
v_gene: TRBV5-5
abundance: NA
CDR3aa: CASSSQTDSYEQYF
CDR3nt: TGTGCCAGCAGTTCCCAGACAGATTCCTACGAGCAGTACTTC

d_gene: NA
j_gene: TRBJ2-1
v_gene: TRBV4-2
abundance: NA
CDR3aa: CASSQASPLGSYNEQFF
CDR3nt: TGTGCCAGCAGCCAAGCTTCTCCACTAGGATCCTACAATGAGCAGTTCTTC

d_gene: NA
j_gene: TRBJ2-2
v_gene: TRBV7-2
abundance: NA
CDR3aa: CASSPLSTAYTGELFF
CDR3nt: TGTGCCAGCAGCCCACTCTCGACAGCCTACACCGGGGAGCTGTTTTTT

d_gene: TRBD1
j_gene: TRBJ1-5
v_gene: TRBV27
abundance: NA
CDR3aa: CASSFSFTGGKQPQHF
CDR3nt: TGTGCCAGCAGTTTCTCCTTTACAGGGGGAAAACAGCCCCAGCATTTT

d_gene: NA
j_gene: TRBJ1-1
v_gene: TRBV30
abundance: NA
CDR3aa: CAWRVGVGDTEAFF
CDR3nt: TGTGCCTGGAGAGTCGGTGTCGGTGACACTGAAGCTTTCTTT

d_gene: NA
j_gene: TRBJ1-2
v_gene: TRBV28
abundance: NA
CDR3aa: CASSFPFVGGQAGYTF
CDR3nt: TGTGCCAGCAGTTTTCCTTTTGTCGGGGGGCAGGCGGGCTACACCTTC

d_gene: NA
j_gene: TRBJ1-5
v_gene: TRBV5-8
abundance: NA
CDR3aa: CASSPPAQPQHF
CDR3nt: TGTGCCAGCAGCCCTCCTGCGCAGCCCCAGCATTTT

d_gene: TRBD1
j_gene: TRBJ1-2
v_gene: TRBV6-5
abundance: NA
CDR3aa: CASRSRGLWYGYTF
CDR3nt: TGTGCCAGCAGGAGTAGGGGGCTGTGGTATGGCTACACCTTC

d_gene: TRBD1
j_gene: TRBJ1-1
v_gene: TRBV27
abundance: NA
CDR3aa: CASSLNIRAGGPEREAFF
CDR3nt: TGTGCCAGCAGTTTAAACATTCGGGCAGGGGGCCCGGAGCGTGAAGCTTTCTTT

d_gene: TRBD1
j_gene: TRBJ1-2
v_gene: TRBV28
abundance: NA
CDR3aa: CASSLPPGQGYSNYGYTF
CDR3nt: TGTGCCAGCAGCCTGCCCCCGGGACAGGGCTATTCGAACTATGGCTACACCTTC

d_gene: NA
j_gene: TRBJ2-7
v_gene: TRBV7-3
abundance: NA
CDR3aa: CASSLSQNYEQYF
CDR3nt: TGTGCCAGCAGCTTAAGCCAGAACTACGAGCAGTACTTC

d_gene: TRBD1
j_gene: TRBJ1-5
v_gene: TRBV10-3
abundance: once
CDR3aa: CAVRDSNSNQPQHF
CDR3nt: TGTGCCGTTAGGGACAGTAATAGCAATCAGCCCCAGCATTTT

d_gene: NA
j_gene: TRBJ1-2
v_gene: TRBV19
abundance: NA
CDR3aa: CASSMEVRGHRNYGYTF
CDR3nt: TGTGCCAGTAGTATGGAGGTTAGGGGACACAGGAACTATGGCTACACCTTC

d_gene: TRBD1
j_gene: TRBJ1-6
v_gene: TRBV30
abundance: once
CDR3aa: CACQGQGLNSPLHF
CDR3nt: TGTGCCTGCCAAGGACAGGGACTTAATTCACCCCTCCACTTT

d_gene: NA
j_gene: TRBJ1-2
v_gene: TRBV9
abundance: NA
CDR3aa: CASSTPFQNYGYTF
CDR3nt: TGTGCCAGCAGCACCCCCTTCCAGAACTATGGCTACACCTTC

d_gene: TRBD1
j_gene: TRBJ2-5
v_gene: TRBV5-1
abundance: NA
CDR3aa: CASSSMGQGGKETQYF
CDR3nt: TGCGCCAGCAGCTCAATGGGACAGGGAGGAAAAGAGACCCAGTACTTC

d_gene: NA
j_gene: TRBJ2-7
v_gene: TRBV11-2
abundance: NA
CDR3aa: CASTHTLVYEQYF
CDR3nt: TGTGCCAGCACCCATACGCTAGTTTACGAGCAGTACTTC

d_gene: TRBD2
j_gene: TRBJ2-1
v_gene: TRBV7-8
abundance: NA
CDR3aa: CASSAPGLAGRNNEQFF
CDR3nt: TGTGCCAGCAGCGCGCCGGGACTAGCGGGGAGAAACAATGAGCAGTTCTTC

d_gene: NA
j_gene: TRBJ2-4
v_gene: TRBV29-1
abundance: NA
CDR3aa: CSVGSQENIQYF
CDR3nt: TGCAGCGTTGGTTCCCAGGAAAACATTCAGTACTTC

d_gene: TRBD1
j_gene: TRBJ1-1
v_gene: TRBV11-2
abundance: NA
CDR3aa: CASSLTTVPTGVGTEAFF
CDR3nt: TGTGCCAGCAGCTTAACGACCGTACCCACAGGGGTAGGCACTGAAGCTTTCTTT

d_gene: NA
j_gene: TRBJ1-1
v_gene: TRBV20-1
abundance: NA
CDR3aa: CSALGALAFF
CDR3nt: TGCAGTGCTTTGGGGGCTTTAGCTTTCTTT

d_gene: NA
j_gene: TRBJ1-1
v_gene: TRBV4-1
abundance: NA
CDR3aa: CASSPYLNTEAFF
CDR3nt: TGCGCCAGCAGCCCTTACTTGAACACTGAAGCTTTCTTT

d_gene: NA
j_gene: TRBJ2-7
v_gene: TRBV5-1
abundance: NA
CDR3aa: CASSWRGVYEQYF
CDR3nt: TGCGCCAGCAGCTGGAGGGGTGTATACGAGCAGTACTTC

d_gene: NA
j_gene: TRBJ2-7
v_gene: TRBV5-6
abundance: NA
CDR3aa: CASSLGGFLLYEQYF
CDR3nt: TGTGCCAGCAGCTTGGGTGGCTTCCTGCTCTACGAGCAGTACTTC